This T cell receptor beta chain comes out of a study of OX40 agonist ivuxolimab in advanced cancers. For context, the study as a whole: Ivuxolimab, which targeted the costimulatory receptor OX40 (CD134), was an agonistic, fully human IgG2 monoclonal antibody. Intravenous ivuxolimab was administered to patients every 2 weeks at six dose levels: 0.01, 0.1, 0.3, 1.5, 3 and 10 mg/kg. Of the approximately 50 patients in dose escalation, about 20 had hepatocellular carcinoma, some 15 had melanoma, 9 had renal cell carcinoma and 9 had head and neck cancer. In the dose-escalation cohort, roughly four fifths of patients were male, and the mean age was approximately 55 years, with a range of about 20 to 79. Prior anti-PD-1, anti-PD-L1 or anti-CTLA-4 therapy was permitted, and checkpoint inhibitors had been received by about 44% of dose-escalation patients. Partial responses occurred in three dose-escalation patients: two with cutaneous melanoma and one with hepatocellular carcinoma. The purpose of peripheral TCRbeta sequencing was to test whether ivuxolimab changed TCR sequence diversity and led to clonal T-cell expansion. The paper covers the monotherapy dose-escalation part of the phase I ivuxolimab trial, which included N ≈ 54 patients.

Genomic DNA was isolated from the sorted cells so that the TCRbeta CDR3 region could be sequenced. The immunoSEQ Assay was used for sequencing of TCRbeta CDR3 regions. TCRdb re-hosts the immuneACCESS table, in-frame sequences only. Its copies lack some clones; in the studies checked, an unresolved V gene accounts for under half of them, and the cause for the rest is not known. The sample records fewer than 7,500 clones, roughly 88% of which are singletons. The top ten clonotypes cover around two fifths of the sample. The research as a whole found: Low levels of normalized T-cell clonal expansion were also seen in some patients who did not respond. In the 0.1-3.0 mg/kg groups, partial responders were among the patients with the lowest normalized peripheral clonal expansion, particularly in CD8+ T cells. At doses from 0.1 to 3.0 mg/kg, clonal expansion was seen in both CD4+ and CD8+ blood T cells between baseline and week 6. Antigen specificity was not determined for the clonally expanded peripheral T cells. After ivuxolimab, more expanded clones were found on average in CD8+ T cells than in CD4+ T cells.

The trial excluded patients who had a history of autoimmune disease or were on systemic immunosuppression. Peripheral blood for TCR sequencing was collected from all dose cohorts at baseline, on cycle 4 day 1, and on cycle 7 day 1. The samples were drawn from a first-in-human, open-label, multicenter phase I dose-escalation trial of ivuxolimab. Adults with locally advanced or metastatic melanoma, renal cell carcinoma, hepatocellular carcinoma or head and neck squamous cell carcinoma were enrolled in the trial. Before TCR sequencing, CD4+ T cells and CD8+ T cells from peripheral blood were sorted into separate populations. Concerning this clone: Its cognate antigen has yet to be identified. It has no much larger one-base neighbor in the sample; base qualities were not kept.

CDR1 and CDR2 are drawn from the germline V gene: MDHEN, SYDVKM. For this chain, trimming is 5 bases at the V end and 6 bases at the J end, and the number of junction bases without a gene match is 11. From cysteine to phenylalanine, the CDR3 is 16 amino acids long. The read is trimmed to its CDR3 DNA, 48 bases read in frame from base 1. The TCR sequence derives from an adult with an advanced solid tumor such as melanoma, head and neck, liver or kidney cancer. Sequencing used CD4+ or CD8+ T cells sorted from blood, obtained in a trial of the OX40 agonist ivuxolimab. The chain couples TRBV28 to TRBJ1-4; 8 nucleotides in the junction match TRBD1. At the DNA level, the sequence is TGTGCCAGCAGTCCCCCACCGGACAGGGACTATGAAAAACTGTTTTTT. Its protein is CASSPPPDRDYEKLFF. The full variable domain, with segments outside the CDR3 supplied by the reference TRBV28 and TRBJ1-4 proteins, appears as DVKVTQSSRYLVKRTGEKVFLECVQDMDHENMFWYRQDPGLGLRLIYFSYDVKMKEKGDIPEGYSVSREKKERFSLILESASTNQTSMYLCASSPPPDRDYEKLFFGSGTQLSVL.